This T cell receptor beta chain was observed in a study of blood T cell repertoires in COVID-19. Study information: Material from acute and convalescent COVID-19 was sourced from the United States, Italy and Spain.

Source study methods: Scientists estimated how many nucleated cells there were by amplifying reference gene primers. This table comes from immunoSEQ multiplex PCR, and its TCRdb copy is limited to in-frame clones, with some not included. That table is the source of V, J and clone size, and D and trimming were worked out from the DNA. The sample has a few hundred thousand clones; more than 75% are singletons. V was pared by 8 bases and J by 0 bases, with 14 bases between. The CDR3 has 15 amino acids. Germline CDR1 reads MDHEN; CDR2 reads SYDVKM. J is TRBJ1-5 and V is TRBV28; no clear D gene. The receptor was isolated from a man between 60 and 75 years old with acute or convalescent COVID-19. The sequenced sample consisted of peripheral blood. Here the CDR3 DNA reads TGTGCCAGCCGCTCCGGGGAGGGTAGCAATCAGCCCCAGCATTTT. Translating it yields CASRSGEGSNQPQHF.